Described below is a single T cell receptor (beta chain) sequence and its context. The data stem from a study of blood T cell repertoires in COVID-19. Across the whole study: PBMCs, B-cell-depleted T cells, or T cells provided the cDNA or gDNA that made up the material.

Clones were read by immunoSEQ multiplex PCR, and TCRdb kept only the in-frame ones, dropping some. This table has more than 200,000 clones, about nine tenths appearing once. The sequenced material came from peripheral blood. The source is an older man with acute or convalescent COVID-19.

The CDR3 spells CASSQDSGHYNEQFF. For the CDR3, the DNA is TGTGCCAGCAGCCAAGATTCGGGACACTACAATGAGCAGTTCTTC. This chain connects TRBV3-1 (or the pseudogene TRBV3-2) to TRBJ2-1, with a tentative D call TRBD1 (6 bases). Trimming removed 0 bases from V and 3 bases from J, with 9 bases in between. Germline CDR1 LGHDT, CDR2 YNNKEL (reference sequence). The CDR3 is 15 residues long.